The sequence of this T cell receptor (beta chain) was determined in a study of T cell responses to AZD1222 COVID-19 vaccine. Study outcomes and limitations: There were repertoire samples only from the period after the peak T cell response. A mostly white British donor set with more females was recruited, and clonal diversity was possibly underestimated. Vaccine-associated CD4 TCRs ranged over spike, dominating at 160-218 and 743-854.

Clones were sequenced by immunoSEQ multiplex PCR, and TCRdb holds only the in-frame ones, with some missing. The sample has around 140,000 clones; 89% are singletons. A note on this clone: Its antigen is not identified.

V was clipped by 5 bases and J by 4 bases; unmatched bases: 9. CDR1 is MDHEN and CDR2 is SYDVKM in the germline V gene. CDR3 length: 15 residues. The sequence derives from an adult in good health. The specimen comprised peripheral blood, sampled on day 0 of AZD1222 vaccination. This chain joins TRBV28 and TRBJ2-5; 8 bases are shared with TRBD1. CDR3 sequence reads: CASSPGQGYLETQYF. In DNA, the CDR3 is TGTGCCAGCAGTCCCGGACAGGGATACTTAGAGACCCAGTACTTC.